One and the same sample provided the 27 T cell receptor beta chains below, sequenced in a study of early T cells in non-severe SARS-CoV-2 infection. Each CDR3 protein is one row after TCRdb ran MiXCR on the 5' RACE reads. The sample consists of tens of thousands of distinct CDR3 sequences, around 8.5% of them appearing once. Sequencing input: whole blood. The receptors originated from an adult who was a healthcare worker with PCR-confirmed SARS-CoV-2 infection or an uninfected control (not recorded which).

There are many counts of this clonotype. The chain couples TRBV7-9 to TRBJ1-1; D is undetermined. V was shortened by 0 bases and J by 6 bases, with 8 bases between the two germline ends. The CDR3 runs to 13 residues. The germline V gene encodes CDR1 SEHNR and CDR2 FQNEAQ (reference sequence). CDR3 region: CASSLAGAPEAFF. In DNA, the CDR3 is TGTGCCAGCAGCTTAGCTGGAGCGCCTGAAGCTTTCTTT. The full variable domain, with the rest looked up from reference TRBV7-9 and TRBJ1-1, is DTGVSQNPRHKITKRGQNVTFRCDPISEHNRLYWYRQTLGQGPEFLTYFQNEAQLEKSRLLSDRFSAERPKGSFSTLEIQRTEQGDSAMYLCASSLAGAPEAFFGQGTRLTVV.

This clonotype was picked up many times. The chain employs TRBV3-1 and TRBJ2-7; 7 bases fit TRBD2. Germline V gene lookup returns CDR1 LGHDT and CDR2 YNNKEL (reference sequence). V gave up 5 bases and J gave up 2 bases; unmatched junction bases: 6. CDR3 length: 14 residues. The DNA for the CDR3 is TGTGCCAGCAGCTTAAGCGGGGAGACCTACGAGCAGTACTTC. Amino acids: CASSLSGETYEQYF.

The chain couples TRBV12-3 or TRBV12-4 to TRBJ2-3; D remains unclear. The CDR3 contains 13 residues. V was trimmed by 3 bases and J by 4 bases, leaving 8 bases between them. The CDR3 nucleotides are TGTGCCAGCAGTTTGGCCTGGCCAGATACGCAGTATTTT. Translating it yields CASSLAWPDTQYF.

The chain carries TRBV12-3 or TRBV12-4 and TRBJ2-7; 10 bases align to TRBD1. With V trimmed by 8 bases and J by 4 bases, 2 bases remained unmatched. CDR3 length equals 12 residues. The DNA for the CDR3 is TGTGCCAGCGGGACAGGGGTGTACGAGCAGTACTTC. It translates to CASGTGVYEQYF.

This clonotype was found many times. J is TRBJ1-6 and V is TRBV6-5; 7 positions match TRBD1. In germline, CDR1 is MNHEY, CDR2 SVGAGI. This CDR3 has 15 residues. The J segment lost 8 bases and the V segment lost 0 bases, leaving 4 bases of the junction unmatched. CDR3 coding DNA: TGTGCCAGCAGTTACTCTTGGGACAGCTATTCACCCCTCCACTTT. This sequence encodes CASSYSWDSYSPLHF.

This clonotype appeared a few times. The J gene is TRBJ1-5, the V gene TRBV4-1; TRBD1 might be the D (5 bases). The germline V gene has CDR1 MGHRA and CDR2 YSYEKL. V was pared by 1 base and J by 2 bases, with 12 bases between. CDR3 size: 16 residues. CDR3 sequence: CASSQAGRGRNQPQHF. CDR3 DNA sequence: TGCGCCAGCAGCCAAGCTGGAAGGGGCCGCAATCAGCCCCAGCATTTT.

CDR3 sequence reads: CASSLDGAYNEQFF. CDR3 in DNA: TGTGCCAGCAGCTTAGACGGGGCCTACAATGAGCAGTTCTTC. V gene TRBV7-9 combines with J gene TRBJ2-1, with D perhaps TRBD2 (5 bases). Germline CDR1 and CDR2: SEHNR and FQNEAQ (reference sequence). This CDR3 has 14 amino acids. V lost 1 base and J lost 2, with 6 bases in between.

V usage is TRBV6-2 or TRBV6-3 and J usage is TRBJ2-2; a weak D match, TRBD2 (5 bases). The CDR3 is 15 amino acids. Germline values: CDR1 MNHEY, CDR2 SVGEGT. V was trimmed by 5 bases and J by 5 bases, leaving 15 bases between them. The CDR3 coding sequence is TGTGCCAGCAGTCAACAACGACCGGGGACCGGGGAGCTGTTTTTT. Translating gives CASSQQRPGTGELFF.

This clonotype was detected many times. J is TRBJ1-1 and V is TRBV12-3 or TRBV12-4; perhaps TRBD1 as D (5 bases). Trimming took 3 bases from V and 0 from J, leaving 5 bases between them. The CDR3 is 13 amino acids. As DNA, the CDR3 is TGTGCCAGCAGTTTCAGGGTGAACACTGAAGCTTTCTTT. Translated, it gives CASSFRVNTEAFF.

The genes are TRBV7-9 and TRBJ2-1; D may be TRBD2 (6 bases). V gave up 6 bases and J gave up 9 bases, with 18 bases separating them. The CDR3 extends over 14 amino acids. Germline loops: CDR1 SEHNR, CDR2 FQNEAQ (reference sequence). CDR3 DNA: TGTGCCAGCAGGCCCCACGGGGGATCAGGTGAGCAGTTCTTC. It encodes CASRPHGGSGEQFF.

Of note for this clonotype: It is likely a read error: a sequence one base away is far more abundant. This chain connects TRBV7-9 to TRBJ2-3; D gene unclear. CDR3 length: 11 residues. Trimming cost V 4 bases and J 2 bases, with 1 base left between them. Germline CDR1 SEHNR, CDR2 FQNEAQ (reference sequence). CDR3 sequence (DNA): TGTGCCAGCAGCTACACAGATACGCAGTATTTT. Translation gives CASSYTDTQYF.

This clonotype has a handful of counts. V usage is TRBV10-2 and J usage is TRBJ1-1, with TRBD1 as a possible D gene (5 bases). This CDR3 spans 13 amino acids. Germline V lookup: CDR1 WSHSY, CDR2 SAAADI. V dropped 7 bases and J dropped 8 bases, with 17 bases sitting between them. The CDR3 is CASMGGELTEAFF. In nucleotides, the CDR3 is TGCGCCAGCATGGGGGGAGAACTGACCGAAGCTTTCTTT.

The J gene is TRBJ1-1, the V gene TRBV4-1; the D is unclear. Germline loops: CDR1 MGHRA, CDR2 YSYEKL. V was clipped by 4 bases and J by 1 base, with 7 bases between them. This CDR3 region has 13 residues. This CDR3 is CASSPLKNTEAFF. The CDR3 DNA reads TGCGCCAGCAGCCCCCTTAAGAACACTGAAGCTTTCTTT.

V gene TRBV13 combines with J gene TRBJ1-2; D unresolved. The V end lost 4 bases, the J end lost 4 bases, and 13 bases lay between the germline ends. The germline V gene has CDR1 PRHDT and CDR2 FYEKMQ (reference sequence). CDR3 length: 14 residues. The CDR3 reads CASSSTREGYGYTF. CDR3 sequence (DNA): TGTGCCAGCAGCTCAACAAGGGAAGGCTATGGCTACACCTTC.

V gene TRBV20-1 combines with J gene TRBJ1-4, with 10 bases fitting TRBD1. From germline, CDR1 is DFQATT and CDR2 SNEGSKA (reference sequence). This CDR3 has 19 amino acids. The ends lost 0 bases at V and 0 bases at J; junction bases unmatched: 10. The CDR3 bases are TGCAGTGCTAGAGATAAGGGACAGGGGATTCGTGCAACTAATGAAAAACTGTTTTTT. Translating gives CSARDKGQGIRATNEKLFF.

V gene TRBV4-1 combines with J gene TRBJ2-5; a weak D match, TRBD2 (5 bases). CDR3 length: 14 amino acids. V shed 4 bases and J shed 1 base, with 10 bases lying between them. Per the germline V gene, CDR1 is MGHRA and CDR2 is YSYEKL. CDR3 bases: TGCGCCAGCAGCCTCAGGACTGTCCAAGAGACCCAGTACTTC. Amino acid sequence: CASSLRTVQETQYF.

The CDR3 protein is CSARGGNYGYTF. The DNA for the CDR3 is TGCAGTGCTAGAGGAGGGAACTATGGCTACACCTTC. The chain employs TRBV20-1 and TRBJ1-2; D not resolved. CDR1 and CDR2 (germline): DFQATT, SNEGSKA (reference sequence). The CDR3 runs 12 residues. V lost 1 base, J lost 2 bases, and 5 bases lay in between.

The table lists this clonotype with many counts. The rearrangement joins TRBV6-6 to TRBJ2-4; D gene uncertain. The CDR3 runs to 13 residues. Germline V lookup: CDR1 MNHNY, CDR2 SVGAGI (reference sequence). V was cut by 2 bases and J by 8 bases, with 10 bases left in between. This CDR3 reads CASSYGPGDIQYF. CDR3 DNA sequence: TGTGCCAGCAGTTACGGGCCAGGCGACATTCAGTACTTC.

This clonotype showed up just a few times. The chain is built from TRBV5-1 and TRBJ2-3; 8 nucleotides align to TRBD1. Germline-derived CDR1 and CDR2 are SGHRS and YFSETQ. The junction had 4 bases not matched to a gene; V was cut back by 3 bases and J by 4 bases. CDR3 length equals 14 residues. CDR3 nucleotides: TGCGCCAGCAGCTCGGACAGGGCGGCAGATACGCAGTATTTT. Translation: CASSSDRAADTQYF.

The chain uses TRBV7-2 and TRBJ2-7; no definite D call. CDR1 is SGHTA and CDR2 is FQGNSA in the germline V gene. The CDR3 is 13 amino acids. V gave up 5 bases and J gave up 2 bases, with 10 bases separating them. The CDR3 region has the DNA TGTGCCAGCAGCATCCCCGGACCCTACGAGCAGTACTTC. This encodes CASSIPGPYEQYF.

This clonotype was detected a few times. The genes are TRBV7-9 and TRBJ2-1; D call uncertain. The CDR3 has 11 residues. V dropped 5 bases and J dropped 9 bases, with 8 bases sitting between them. Germline V lookup: CDR1 SEHNR, CDR2 FQNEAQ (reference sequence). The CDR3 spells CASSVQSEQFF. In nucleotides, the CDR3 is TGTGCCAGCAGCGTACAAAGTGAGCAGTTCTTC.

This chain links TRBV6-2 or TRBV6-3 with TRBJ2-3, with a tentative D call TRBD2 (6 bases). The CDR3 has 14 amino acids. CDR1 MNHEY and CDR2 SVGEGT come from the germline V gene. V was cut by 11 bases and J by 3 bases, with 18 bases left in between. CDR3 residues: CASGDSLRTDTQYF. The CDR3, as DNA: TGTGCCTCGGGGGACTCCCTGAGGACAGATACGCAGTATTTT.

The chain has TRBV6-6 and TRBJ1-6; 9 nucleotides align to TRBD1. CDR1 MNHNY and CDR2 SVGAGI come from the germline V gene (reference sequence). The J segment lost 10 bases and the V segment lost 5 bases, leaving 6 bases of the junction unmatched. The CDR3 extends over 14 amino acids. DNA of the CDR3: TGTGCCAGCAGTCCGGACAGGGGCGGGTCACCCCTCCACTTT. This gives the protein CASSPDRGGSPLHF.

The chain joins TRBV18 to TRBJ1-2; D possibly corresponds to TRBD1 (5 bases). The CDR3 length is 15 residues. The germline CDR1 and CDR2 sequences are KGHSH and LQKENI. The V end was cut by 3 bases, the J end by 4 bases, with 15 bases between. The CDR3 protein is CASSPVGAQGYGYTF. As DNA, the CDR3 is TGTGCCAGCTCACCGGTAGGGGCGCAGGGCTATGGCTACACCTTC.

The CDR3 DNA reads TGTGCCAGTAGACACCGGGACAGGGATTCACCCCTCCACTTT. It specifies CASRHRDRDSPLHF. The rearrangement joins TRBV19 to TRBJ1-6, with 9 bases identical to TRBD1. CDR1 and CDR2 from the germline V gene are LNHDA and SQIVND (reference sequence). V gave up 6 bases and J gave up 8 bases; unmatched junction bases: 5. The CDR3 loop spans 14 amino acids.

The rearrangement uses TRBV12-3 or TRBV12-4 and TRBJ1-5; 12 positions agree with TRBD1. The CDR3 runs 14 residues. With 6 bases clipped from V and 7 bases from J, the junction kept 4 bases outside the gene matches. The CDR3 is CASRGTGGEQPQHF. CDR3 coding DNA: TGTGCCAGCAGGGGGACAGGGGGCGAGCAGCCCCAGCATTTT.

This clonotype has a handful of counts. The chain has TRBV5-1 and TRBJ2-7, with 10 bases lining up with TRBD1. The J segment lost 6 bases and the V segment lost 1 base, leaving 10 bases of the junction unmatched. CDR1 is SGHRS and CDR2 is YFSETQ in the germline V gene. This CDR3 comprises 16 residues. DNA of the CDR3: TGCGCCAGCAGCTTGATGCCCGGGACAGGGGCGCTCGAGCAGTACTTC. Its translation is CASSLMPGTGALEQYF.